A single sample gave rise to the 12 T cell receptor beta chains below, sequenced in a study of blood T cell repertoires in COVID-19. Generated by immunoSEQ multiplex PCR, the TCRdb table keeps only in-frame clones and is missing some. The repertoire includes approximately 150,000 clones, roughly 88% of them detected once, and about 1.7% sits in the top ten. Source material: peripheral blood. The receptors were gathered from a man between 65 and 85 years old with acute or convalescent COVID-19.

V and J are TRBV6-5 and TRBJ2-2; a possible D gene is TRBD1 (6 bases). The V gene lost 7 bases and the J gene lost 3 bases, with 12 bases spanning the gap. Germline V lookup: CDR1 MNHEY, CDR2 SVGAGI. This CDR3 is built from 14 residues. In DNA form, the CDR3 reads TGTGCCAGCACCGGTCAGGGGTACACCGGGGAGCTGTTTTTT. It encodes CASTGQGYTGELFF.

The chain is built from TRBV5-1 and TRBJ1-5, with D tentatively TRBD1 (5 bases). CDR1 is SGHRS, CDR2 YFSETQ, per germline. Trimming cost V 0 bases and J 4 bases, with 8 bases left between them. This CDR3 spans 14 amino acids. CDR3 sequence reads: CASSLGGRNQPQHF. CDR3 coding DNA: TGCGCCAGCAGCTTGGGGGGCAGAAATCAGCCCCAGCATTTT.

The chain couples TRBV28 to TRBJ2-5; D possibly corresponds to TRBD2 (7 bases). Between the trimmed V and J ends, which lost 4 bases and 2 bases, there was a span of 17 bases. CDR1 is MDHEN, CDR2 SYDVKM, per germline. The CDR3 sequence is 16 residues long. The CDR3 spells CASSSGAAGDQETQYF. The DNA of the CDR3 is TGTGCCAGCAGTTCAGGGGCCGCGGGGGATCAAGAGACCCAGTACTTC.

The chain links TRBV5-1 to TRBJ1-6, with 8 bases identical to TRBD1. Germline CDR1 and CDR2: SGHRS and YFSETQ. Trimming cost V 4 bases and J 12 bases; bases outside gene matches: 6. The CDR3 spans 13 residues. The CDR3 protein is CASSVGQGGPLHF. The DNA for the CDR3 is TGCGCCAGCAGCGTTGGACAGGGTGGACCCCTCCACTTT.

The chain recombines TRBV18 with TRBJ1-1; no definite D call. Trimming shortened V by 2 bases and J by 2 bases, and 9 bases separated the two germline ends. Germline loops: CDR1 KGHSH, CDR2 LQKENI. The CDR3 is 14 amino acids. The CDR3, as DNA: TGTGCCAGCTCACCAGCGCTGCCAAACACTGAAGCTTTCTTT. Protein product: CASSPALPNTEAFF.

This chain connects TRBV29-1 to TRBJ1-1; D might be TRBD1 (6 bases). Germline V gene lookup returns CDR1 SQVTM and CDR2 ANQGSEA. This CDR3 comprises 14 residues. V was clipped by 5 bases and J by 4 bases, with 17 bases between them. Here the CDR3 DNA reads TGCAGCGTTTCCATGGGGGGGGCAGGCACTGAAGCTTTCTTT. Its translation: CSVSMGGAGTEAFF.

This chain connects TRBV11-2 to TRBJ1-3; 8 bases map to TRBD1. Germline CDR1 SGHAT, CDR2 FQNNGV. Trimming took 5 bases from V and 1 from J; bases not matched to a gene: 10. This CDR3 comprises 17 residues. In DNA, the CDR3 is TGTGCCAGCAGCCCTCCCGGACAGGGACTATCTGGAAACACCATATATTTT. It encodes CASSPPGQGLSGNTIYF.

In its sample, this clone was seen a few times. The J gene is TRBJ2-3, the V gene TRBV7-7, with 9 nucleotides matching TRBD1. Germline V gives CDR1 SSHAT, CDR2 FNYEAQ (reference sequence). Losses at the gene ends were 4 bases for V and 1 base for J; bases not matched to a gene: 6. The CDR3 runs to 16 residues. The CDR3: CASSSDRGHCTDTQYF. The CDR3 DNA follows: TGTGCCAGCAGCTCGGACAGGGGCCATTGCACAGATACGCAGTATTTT.

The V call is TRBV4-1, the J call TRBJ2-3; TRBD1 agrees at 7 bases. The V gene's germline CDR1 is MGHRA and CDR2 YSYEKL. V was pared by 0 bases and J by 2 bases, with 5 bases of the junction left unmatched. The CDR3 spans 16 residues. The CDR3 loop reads CASSQDRGTDTDTQYF. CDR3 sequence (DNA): TGCGCCAGCAGCCAAGATAGGGGGACAGACACAGATACGCAGTATTTT.

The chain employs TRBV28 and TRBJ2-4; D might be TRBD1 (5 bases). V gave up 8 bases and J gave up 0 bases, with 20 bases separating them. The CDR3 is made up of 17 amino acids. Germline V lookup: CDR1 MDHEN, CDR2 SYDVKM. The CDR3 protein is CASSDVAGSIAKNIQYF. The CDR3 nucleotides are TGTGCCAGCTCTGATGTGGCAGGGTCAATAGCCAAAAACATTCAGTACTTC.

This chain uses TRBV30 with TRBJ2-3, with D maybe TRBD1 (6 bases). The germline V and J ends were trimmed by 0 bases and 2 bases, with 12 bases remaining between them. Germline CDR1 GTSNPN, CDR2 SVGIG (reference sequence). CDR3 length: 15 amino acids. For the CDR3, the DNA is TGTGCCTGGAGTGTGTCAGGGGACGCCACAGATACGCAGTATTTT. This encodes CAWSVSGDATDTQYF.

In DNA form, the CDR3 reads TGTGCCAGCAGTGACACTTTGAGCAATCAGCCCCAGCATTTT. This sequence encodes CASSDTLSNQPQHF. V gene TRBV2 combines with J gene TRBJ1-5; D call uncertain. Trimming took off 3 bases at V and 1 base at J, with 7 bases between the two ends. The germline CDR1 and CDR2 sequences are SNHLY and FYNNEI. The CDR3 is 14 amino acids.